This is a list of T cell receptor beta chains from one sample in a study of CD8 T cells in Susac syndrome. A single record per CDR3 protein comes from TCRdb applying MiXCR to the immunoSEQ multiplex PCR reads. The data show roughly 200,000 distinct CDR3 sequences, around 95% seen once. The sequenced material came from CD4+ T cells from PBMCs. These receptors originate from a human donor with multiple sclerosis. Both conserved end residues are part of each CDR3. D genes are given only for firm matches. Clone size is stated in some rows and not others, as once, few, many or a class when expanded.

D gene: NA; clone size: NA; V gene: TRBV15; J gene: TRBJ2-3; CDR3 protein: CATSGLQGDTQYF; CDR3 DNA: TGTGCCACCAGCGGACTACAGGGGGATACGCAGTATTTT
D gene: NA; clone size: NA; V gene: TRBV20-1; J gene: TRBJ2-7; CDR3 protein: CSALQPYEQYF; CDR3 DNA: TGCAGCGCCCTTCAGCCTTACGAGCAGTACTTC
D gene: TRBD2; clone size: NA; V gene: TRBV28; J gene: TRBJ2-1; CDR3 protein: CASSFALAVNNEQFF; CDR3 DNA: TGTGCCAGCAGTTTCGCACTAGCGGTGAACAATGAGCAGTTCTTC
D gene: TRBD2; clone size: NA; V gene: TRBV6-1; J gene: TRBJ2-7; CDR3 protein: CASSEGRGSDEQYF; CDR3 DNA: TGTGCCAGCAGTGAAGGGCGGGGGTCAGACGAGCAGTACTTC
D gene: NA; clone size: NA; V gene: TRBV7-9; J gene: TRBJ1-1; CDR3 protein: CASSLGGVTEAFF; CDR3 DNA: TGTGCCAGCAGTTTAGGGGGAGTCACTGAAGCTTTCTTT
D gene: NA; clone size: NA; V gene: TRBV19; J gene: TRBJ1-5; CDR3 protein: CASKRGGFFDNQPQHF; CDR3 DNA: TGTGCCAGTAAGCGGGGTGGGTTTTTCGACAATCAGCCCCAGCATTTT
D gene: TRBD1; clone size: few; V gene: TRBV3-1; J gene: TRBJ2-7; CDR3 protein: CASRRTGVYEQYF; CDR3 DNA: TGTGCCAGCAGGAGGACAGGAGTTTACGAGCAGTACTTC
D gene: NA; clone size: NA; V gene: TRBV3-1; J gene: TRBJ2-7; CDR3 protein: CASSHYGASYEQYF; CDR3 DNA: TGTGCCAGCAGCCATTACGGGGCCTCCTACGAGCAGTACTTC
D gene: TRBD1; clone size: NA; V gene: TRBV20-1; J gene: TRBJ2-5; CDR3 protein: CSASKRQGALETQYF; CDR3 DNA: TGCAGTGCTAGTAAGAGACAGGGGGCGCTTGAGACCCAGTACTTC
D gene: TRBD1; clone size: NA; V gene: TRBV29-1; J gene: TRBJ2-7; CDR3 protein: CSVRDRRTYEQYF; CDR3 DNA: TGCAGCGTCCGGGACAGGCGAACCTACGAGCAGTACTTC
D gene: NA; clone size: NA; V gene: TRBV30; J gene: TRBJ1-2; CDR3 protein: CAWSPRGNYGYTF; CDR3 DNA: TGTGCCTGGAGTCCGAGGGGTAACTATGGCTACACCTTC
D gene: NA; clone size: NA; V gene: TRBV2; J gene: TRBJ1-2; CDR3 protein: CASSLTQGLGYGYTF; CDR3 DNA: TGTGCCAGCAGCCTTACCCAGGGACTTGGCTATGGCTACACCTTC
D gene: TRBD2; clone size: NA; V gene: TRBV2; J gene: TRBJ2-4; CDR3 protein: CACGGVDIQYF; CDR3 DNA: TGTGCCTGCGGGGGAGTAGACATTCAGTACTTC
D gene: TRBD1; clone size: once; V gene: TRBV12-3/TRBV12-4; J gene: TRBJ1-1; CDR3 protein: CASNRGQGNSMNTEAFF; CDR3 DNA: TGTGCCAGCAACAGGGGACAGGGAAATTCCATGAACACTGAAGCTTTCTTT
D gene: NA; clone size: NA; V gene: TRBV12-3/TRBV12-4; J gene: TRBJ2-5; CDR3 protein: CASSFRTAETQYF; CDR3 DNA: TGTGCCAGCAGTTTTCGGACAGCCGAGACCCAGTACTTC
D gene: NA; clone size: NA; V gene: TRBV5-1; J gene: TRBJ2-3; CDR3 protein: CASSPRQRTDTQYF; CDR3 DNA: TGCGCCAGCAGCCCCCGACAGAGGACAGATACGCAGTATTTT
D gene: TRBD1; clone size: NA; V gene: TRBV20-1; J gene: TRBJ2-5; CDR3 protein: CSASHPTGTGHQETQYF; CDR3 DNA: TGCAGTGCTAGTCACCCAACCGGGACAGGACACCAAGAGACCCAGTACTTC
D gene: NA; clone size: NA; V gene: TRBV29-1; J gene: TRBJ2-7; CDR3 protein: CSVVGLPYEQYF; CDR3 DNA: TGCAGCGTTGTCGGACTCCCCTACGAGCAGTACTTC
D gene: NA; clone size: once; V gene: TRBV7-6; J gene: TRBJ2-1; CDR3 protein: CASSSLGRASSYNEQFF; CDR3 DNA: TGTGCCAGCAGCAGCCTAGGACGGGCGAGCTCCTACAATGAGCAGTTCTTC
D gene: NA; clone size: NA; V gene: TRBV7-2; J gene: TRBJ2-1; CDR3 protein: CASSLVATGRSDNEQFF; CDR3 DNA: TGTGCCAGCAGCTTAGTGGCTACGGGGCGCTCAGACAATGAGCAGTTCTTC
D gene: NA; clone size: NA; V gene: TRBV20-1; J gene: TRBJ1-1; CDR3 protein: CSASPFGKGGTEAFF; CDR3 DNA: TGCAGTGCTAGCCCCTTCGGCAAGGGTGGCACTGAAGCTTTCTTT
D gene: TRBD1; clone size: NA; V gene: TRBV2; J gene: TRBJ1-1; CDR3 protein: CASRTGRGPEAFF; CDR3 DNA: TGTGCCAGCAGAACGGGCAGGGGGCCTGAAGCTTTCTTT
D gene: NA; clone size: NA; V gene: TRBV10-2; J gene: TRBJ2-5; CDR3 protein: CASSLWAQETQYF; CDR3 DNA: TGCGCCAGCAGTTTGTGGGCTCAAGAGACCCAGTACTTC
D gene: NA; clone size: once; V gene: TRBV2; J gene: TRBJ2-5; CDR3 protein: CARRGPGETQYF; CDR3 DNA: TGTGCCCGCAGGGGCCCGGGCGAGACCCAGTACTTC
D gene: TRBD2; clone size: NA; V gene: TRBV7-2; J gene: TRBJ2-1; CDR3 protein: CASSFGGAGQFF; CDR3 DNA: TGTGCCAGCAGCTTCGGGGGGGCTGGGCAGTTCTTC
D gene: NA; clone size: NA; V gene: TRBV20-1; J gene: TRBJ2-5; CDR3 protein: CSARFQGETQYF; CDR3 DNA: TGCAGTGCTAGGTTCCAGGGTGAGACCCAGTACTTC
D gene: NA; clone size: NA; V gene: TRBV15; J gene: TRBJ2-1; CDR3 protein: CALPGQYNEQFF; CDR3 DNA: TGTGCCTTACCTGGACAGTACAATGAGCAGTTCTTC
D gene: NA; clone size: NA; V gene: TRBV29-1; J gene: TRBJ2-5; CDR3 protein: CSVASGSGETQYF; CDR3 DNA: TGCAGCGTTGCGTCAGGGTCGGGAGAGACCCAGTACTTC
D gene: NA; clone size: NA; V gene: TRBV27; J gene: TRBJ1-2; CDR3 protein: CASSLSVLYGYTF; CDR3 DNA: TGTGCCAGCAGTTTATCAGTTCTCTATGGCTACACCTTC
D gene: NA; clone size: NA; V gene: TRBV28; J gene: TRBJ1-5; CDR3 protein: CASRPGGGHQPQHF; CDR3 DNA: TGTGCCAGCAGACCAGGTGGGGGGCATCAGCCCCAGCATTTT
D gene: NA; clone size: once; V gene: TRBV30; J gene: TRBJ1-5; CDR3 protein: CAWSPGLNQPQHF; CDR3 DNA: TGTGCCTGGAGTCCAGGCTTGAATCAGCCCCAGCATTTT
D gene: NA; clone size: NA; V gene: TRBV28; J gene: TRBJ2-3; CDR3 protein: CASSQQGLTQYF; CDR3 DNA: TGTGCCAGCAGCCAACAGGGCCTTACGCAGTATTTT
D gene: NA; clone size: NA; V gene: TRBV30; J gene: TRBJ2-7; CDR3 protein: CAWSRVGGGSYEQYF; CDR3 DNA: TGTGCCTGGAGCCGGGTTGGCGGCGGATCCTACGAGCAGTACTTC
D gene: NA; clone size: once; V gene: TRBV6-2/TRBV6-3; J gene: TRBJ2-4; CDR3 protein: CASSYENIQYF; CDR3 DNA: TGTGCCAGCAGTTACGAGAACATTCAGTACTTC
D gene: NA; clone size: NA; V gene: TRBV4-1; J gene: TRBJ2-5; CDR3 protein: CASSQETGTQYF; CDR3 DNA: TGCGCCAGCAGCCAAGAAACCGGGACCCAGTACTTC